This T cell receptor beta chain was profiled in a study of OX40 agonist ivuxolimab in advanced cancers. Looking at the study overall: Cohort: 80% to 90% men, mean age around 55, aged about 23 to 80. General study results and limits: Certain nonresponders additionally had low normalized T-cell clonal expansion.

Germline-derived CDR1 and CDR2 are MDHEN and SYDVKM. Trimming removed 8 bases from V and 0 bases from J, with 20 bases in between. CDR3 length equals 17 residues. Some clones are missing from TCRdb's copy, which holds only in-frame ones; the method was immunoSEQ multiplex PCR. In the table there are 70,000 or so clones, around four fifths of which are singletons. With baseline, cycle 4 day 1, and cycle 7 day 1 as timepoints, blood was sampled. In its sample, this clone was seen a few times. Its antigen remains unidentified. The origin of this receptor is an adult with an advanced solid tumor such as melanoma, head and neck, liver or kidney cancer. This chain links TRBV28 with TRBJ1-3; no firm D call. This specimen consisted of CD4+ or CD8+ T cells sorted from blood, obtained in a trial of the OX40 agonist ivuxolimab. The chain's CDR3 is CASPPGGRMDSGNTIYF. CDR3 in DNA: TGTGCCAGCCCTCCCGGCGGACGCATGGACTCTGGAAACACCATATATTTT.